This is a list of T cell receptor beta chains from one sample in a study of lymphopenia after photon versus proton radiotherapy. TCRdb's copy holds only in-frame clones and misses some; the assay was immunoSEQ multiplex PCR. The top ten hold roughly 5.2% of the sample, which has more than 20,000 clones, 75% to 90% seen once. The sample was peripheral blood, taken from a patient treated with photon-based radiotherapy. Receptors were obtained from a man aged 25-45 years with gastric cancer. CDR3s include the opening cysteine and the closing phenylalanine or tryptophan. Fields, in order: CDR3 DNA, CDR3 protein, V gene, CDR3 length, clone size, J gene, D gene. The D gene is left open where the match is weak. Clone sizes are given selectively: once, few, many, or a class where the clone is expanded.

CDR3 DNA: TGTGCCAGCAGCTTTGACCCGGGTCCGGAAGACACTGAAGCTTTCTTT
CDR3 protein: CASSFDPGPEDTEAFF
V gene: TRBV12-1
CDR3 length: 16
clone size: -
J gene: TRBJ1-1
D gene: -

CDR3 DNA: TGTGCCAGCAGCTTGATGATCGGGTCCTCTGGGGCCAACGTCCTGACTTTC
CDR3 protein: CASSLMIGSSGANVLTF
V gene: TRBV5-5
CDR3 length: 17
clone size: -
J gene: TRBJ2-6
D gene: -

CDR3 DNA: TGTGCCAGCCGGGGACAGAACACCGGGGAGCTGTTTTTT
CDR3 protein: CASRGQNTGELFF
V gene: TRBV2
CDR3 length: 13
clone size: -
J gene: TRBJ2-2
D gene: -

CDR3 DNA: TGTGCCAGTAGTATAGATCTATCCGGTGCTAACTATGGCTACACCTTC
CDR3 protein: CASSIDLSGANYGYTF
V gene: TRBV19
CDR3 length: 16
clone size: -
J gene: TRBJ1-2
D gene: -

CDR3 DNA: TGTGCCAGCAGTTTAGACGGTCCCGGGACAGGGGCTAACACCTTC
CDR3 protein: CASSLDGPGTGANTF
V gene: TRBV28
CDR3 length: 15
clone size: -
J gene: TRBJ1-2
D gene: TRBD1

CDR3 DNA: TGTGCCAGCAGCCCAAGGACAGGGGCGAACACTGAAGCTTTCTTT
CDR3 protein: CASSPRTGANTEAFF
V gene: TRBV11-3
CDR3 length: 15
clone size: -
J gene: TRBJ1-1
D gene: TRBD1

CDR3 DNA: TGTGCCAGCAGCTCCTCGATAAATCCAGGGACAAAAAACAATGAGCAGTTCTTC
CDR3 protein: CASSSSINPGTKNNEQFF
V gene: TRBV7-3
CDR3 length: 18
clone size: -
J gene: TRBJ2-1
D gene: -

CDR3 DNA: TGTGCCAGCAGCCAGTCCAGGGCCACGAACACCGGGGAGCTGTTTTTT
CDR3 protein: CASSQSRATNTGELFF
V gene: TRBV4-2
CDR3 length: 16
clone size: -
J gene: TRBJ2-2
D gene: -

CDR3 DNA: TGCAGCGTTGAATTTAACGGGGTCTCAGGCTATGGCTACACCTTC
CDR3 protein: CSVEFNGVSGYGYTF
V gene: TRBV29-1
CDR3 length: 15
clone size: -
J gene: TRBJ1-2
D gene: -

CDR3 DNA: TGCGCCAGCAGCTTGCAATTGGCAGGGGAAGGCACGTACTTC
CDR3 protein: CASSLQLAGEGTYF
V gene: TRBV5-1
CDR3 length: 14
clone size: -
J gene: TRBJ2-7
D gene: -

CDR3 DNA: TGTGCCAGCAGCTTGGCCCAAGAGGGGTTACAGGTTGAGACCCAGTACTTC
CDR3 protein: CASSLAQEGLQVETQYF
V gene: TRBV5-8
CDR3 length: 17
clone size: -
J gene: TRBJ2-5
D gene: -

CDR3 DNA: TGTGCCAGCAGCACTGGAGTCACCTCCTACGAGCAGTACTTC
CDR3 protein: CASSTGVTSYEQYF
V gene: TRBV5-6
CDR3 length: 14
clone size: -
J gene: TRBJ2-7
D gene: -

CDR3 DNA: TGCGCCAGCAGTCAATTCGAGCAATACTCCTACGAGCAGTACTTC
CDR3 protein: CASSQFEQYSYEQYF
V gene: TRBV23-1
CDR3 length: 15
clone size: -
J gene: TRBJ2-7
D gene: -

CDR3 DNA: TGTGCCAGCAGCGTAGCTCCACAGAGCTCCAATGAGCAGTTCTTC
CDR3 protein: CASSVAPQSSNEQFF
V gene: TRBV9
CDR3 length: 15
clone size: -
J gene: TRBJ2-1
D gene: -

CDR3 DNA: TGTGCCAGCAGCCGTCAGGAGGTTTACGAGCAGTACTTC
CDR3 protein: CASSRQEVYEQYF
V gene: TRBV11-1
CDR3 length: 13
clone size: -
J gene: TRBJ2-7
D gene: -

CDR3 DNA: TGTGCCAGAGTGAGGGACAGGACTTTT
CDR3 protein: CARVRDRTF
V gene: TRBV21-1
CDR3 length: 9
clone size: -
J gene: TRBJ2-3
D gene: -

CDR3 DNA: TGTGCCAGCAGCTTAACGGACAGAGAAGTCGAAGCTTTCTTT
CDR3 protein: CASSLTDREVEAFF
V gene: TRBV5-5
CDR3 length: 14
clone size: -
J gene: TRBJ1-1
D gene: -

CDR3 DNA: TGCAGCGTTGAAAGACAGGGGGCATCAAACACTGAAGCTTTCTTT
CDR3 protein: CSVERQGASNTEAFF
V gene: TRBV29-1
CDR3 length: 15
clone size: -
J gene: TRBJ1-1
D gene: TRBD1

CDR3 DNA: TGTGCCAGCTCACCAGTCTCTGGGGCCAACGTCCTGACTTTC
CDR3 protein: CASSPVSGANVLTF
V gene: TRBV18
CDR3 length: 14
clone size: -
J gene: TRBJ2-6
D gene: -

CDR3 DNA: TGCGCCAGCAGTCCGAGGCAGGGGGAGTGCGATACCCAGTACTTC
CDR3 protein: CASSPRQGECDTQYF
V gene: TRBV23-1
CDR3 length: 15
clone size: -
J gene: TRBJ2-5
D gene: TRBD1

CDR3 DNA: TGTGCCAGTAGTATAGGTGGCCGGGGTGACAATTCACCCCTCCACTTT
CDR3 protein: CASSIGGRGDNSPLHF
V gene: TRBV19
CDR3 length: 16
clone size: once
J gene: TRBJ1-6
D gene: -

CDR3 DNA: TGTGCCAGCAGACAAACCATGAACACTGAAGCTTTCTTT
CDR3 protein: CASRQTMNTEAFF
V gene: TRBV5-4
CDR3 length: 13
clone size: -
J gene: TRBJ1-1
D gene: -

CDR3 DNA: TGTGCCAGTCGCTTGGGTGCCTGGCCTGGAAACACCATATATTTT
CDR3 protein: CASRLGAWPGNTIYF
V gene: TRBV27
CDR3 length: 15
clone size: -
J gene: TRBJ1-3
D gene: -

CDR3 DNA: TGTGCCAGCTCACCGGGATCAGGGTGGACTAATGAAAAACTGTTTTTT
CDR3 protein: CASSPGSGWTNEKLFF
V gene: TRBV18
CDR3 length: 16
clone size: -
J gene: TRBJ1-4
D gene: -

CDR3 DNA: TGTGCCAGCAGCTCGGGCATCACGACCTACGAGCAGTACTTC
CDR3 protein: CASSSGITTYEQYF
V gene: TRBV5-5
CDR3 length: 14
clone size: -
J gene: TRBJ2-7
D gene: -

CDR3 DNA: TGTGCCACTCGGGACGACCAGGGATACGAGCAGTACTTC
CDR3 protein: CATRDDQGYEQYF
V gene: TRBV6-5
CDR3 length: 13
clone size: medium-sized
J gene: TRBJ2-7
D gene: -

CDR3 DNA: TGTGCCAGCAGCTTAGAACGACCCGCCGGGAGGGGAGCCCCATACGAGCAGTACTTC
CDR3 protein: CASSLERPAGRGAPYEQYF
V gene: TRBV7-3
CDR3 length: 19
clone size: -
J gene: TRBJ2-7
D gene: TRBD2